Many counts were recorded for the clone carrying this TCR beta chain. The target antigen is unknown. The CDR3 is 15 amino acids. The germline CDR1 and CDR2 sequences are SGHTA and FQGTGA. The trim removed 6 bases at V and 4 bases at J, leaving 4 bases unmatched. Total RNA was extracted at no less than 5 micrograms per sample. The data were obtained in a study of blood T cells in healthy people across ages. Whole-study results and caveats: Unknown CMV status may confound age-related changes in expanded clones. As age increased, TCR beta diversity per million T cells fell in a roughly linear fashion.

For the second PCR, which ran for roughly 7 to 11 cycles, a sample-barcoded 5' primer and a J-beta primer mix were used. A single record per CDR3 protein comes from TCRdb applying MiXCR to the 5' RACE reads. This sample carries roughly 640,000 distinct CDR3 sequences, about 28% of them seen once, and the ten largest clones take around 14%. Sequencing was done on a sample of blood. The J gene is TRBJ2-2, the V gene TRBV7-3; 11 bases match TRBD2. The receptor was derived from a woman older than 75 in good health. CDR3 DNA sequence: TGTGCCAGCAGTCGGACTAGCGGGCTCACCGGGGAGCTGTTTTTT. This translates into CASSRTSGLTGELFF. Variable domain in full (rest from reference TRBV7-3 and TRBJ2-2): GAGVSQTPSNKVTEKGKYVELRCDPISGHTALYWYRQSLGQGPEFLIYFQGTGAADDSGLPNDRFFAVRPEGSVSTLKIQRTERGDSAVYLCASSRTSGLTGELFFGEGSRLTVL.